This T cell receptor (beta chain) stems from a study of post-analysis software for immune sequencing data. Study results and caveats: A few TRBV segments were significantly more frequent in patients than in controls. TRBV5-6, TRBV5-1 and TRBV20-1 were among these segments.

Unique molecular identifiers had been added to the TCR beta cDNA libraries. TCRdb called the PCR reads again in MiXCR, with one record for every CDR3 protein. The profile shows fewer than 850,000 distinct CDR3 sequences, 25% to 30% of them singletons. The V and J ends lost 1 base and 5 bases respectively, with 15 bases between them. The CDR3 sequence is 15 residues long. Germline assignment: CDR1 SGHTA and CDR2 FQGNSA. Comments on this clonotype: Antigen unknown.

The sequence derives from a girl between 5 and 17 years old with multiple sclerosis. The chain uses TRBV7-2 and TRBJ2-7; D uncertain. Material for sequencing was blood. The CDR3 DNA reads as TGTGCCAGCAGCTTAGTGTCTACCGCGACCAACGAGCAGTACTTC. Its protein product is CASSLVSTATNEQYF.